This TCR beta chain was captured by sequencing in a study of blood T cells in healthy people across ages. In terms of origin and age, donors were healthy Caucasian individuals from Russia aged roughly 6 to 100. Germline V gene lookup returns CDR1 MNHNY and CDR2 SVGAGI (reference sequence). There are 15 residues in the CDR3. The V end lost 0 bases, the J end lost 8 bases, and 16 bases lay between the germline ends. The authors ran a second PCR of about 6 to 12 cycles using a sample-barcoded 5' primer and a J-beta primer mix. A 12-random-nucleotide template-switch adaptor tagged each cDNA molecule. A single record per CDR3 protein comes from TCRdb applying MiXCR to the 5' RACE reads. The sample yields 1.6 million or so distinct CDR3 sequences, about 35% seen once. Study outcomes and limitations: Observed TCR beta diversity per million T cells went down as age went up. This fall followed a roughly linear course with age. In the absence of known donor CMV status, changes in expanded clonotypes were possibly confounded.

This clonotype has a handful of counts. Its antigen is as yet unknown. The TCR originated in a woman aged 25-40 years in good health. The chain employs TRBV6-6 and TRBJ1-2; D remains ambiguous. What was sequenced was blood. CDR3 region: CASSYSPASGRGYTF. The CDR3 region has the DNA TGTGCCAGCAGTTACTCCCCCGCGTCGGGTAGAGGCTACACCTTC.